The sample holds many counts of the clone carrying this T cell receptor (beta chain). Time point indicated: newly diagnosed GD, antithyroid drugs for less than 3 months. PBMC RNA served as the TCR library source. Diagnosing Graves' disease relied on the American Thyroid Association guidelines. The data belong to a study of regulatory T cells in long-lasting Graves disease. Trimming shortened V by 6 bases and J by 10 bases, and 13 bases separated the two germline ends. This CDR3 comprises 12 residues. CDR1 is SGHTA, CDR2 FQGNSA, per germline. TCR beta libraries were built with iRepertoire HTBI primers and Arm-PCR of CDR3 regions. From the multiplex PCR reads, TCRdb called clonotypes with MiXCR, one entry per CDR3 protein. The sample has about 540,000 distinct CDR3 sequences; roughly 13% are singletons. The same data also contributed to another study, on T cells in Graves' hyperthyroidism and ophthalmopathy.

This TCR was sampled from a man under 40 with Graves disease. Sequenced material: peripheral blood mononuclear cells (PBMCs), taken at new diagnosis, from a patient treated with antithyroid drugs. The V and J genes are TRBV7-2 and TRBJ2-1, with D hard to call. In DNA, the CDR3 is TGTGCCAGCAGTATGCAGGATGGGGAGCAGTTCTTC. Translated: CASSMQDGEQFF.